These 9 T cell receptor beta chains were sequenced from one sample in a study of blood T cells in healthy people across ages. The second PCR ran roughly 6 to 11 cycles with a sample-barcoded 5' primer and J-beta primers. TCRdb independently ran MiXCR on the 5' RACE reads; one entry per CDR3 protein. The data contain roughly 790,000 distinct CDR3 sequences, roughly 45% of them singletons. The sample comprised blood. Source of these receptors: a woman in her sixties or seventies in good health.

The rearrangement links TRBV10-3 to TRBJ2-7; D gene unclear. Germline CDR1 is ENHRY and CDR2 is SYGVKD. The length of the CDR3 is 15 residues. The germline V and J ends were trimmed by 3 bases and 7 bases, with 19 bases remaining between them. CDR3 region: CAISDGSSLANEQYF. The CDR3 DNA sequence: TGTGCCATCAGTGATGGGTCCTCCCTTGCGAATGAGCAGTACTTC.

The chain couples TRBV5-4 to TRBJ2-3, with D possibly matching TRBD1 (7 bases). Trimming cost V 3 bases and J 1 base, with 15 bases left between them. In germline, CDR1 is SGHNT, CDR2 YYREEE (reference sequence). The CDR3 covers 16 residues. The CDR3 coding sequence is TGTGCCAGCAGCTCCTTGGAGGGGGCCGGCACAGATACGCAGTATTTT. Protein product: CASSSLEGAGTDTQYF.

About this clonotype: A read error may be the cause here, since a much bigger clone is one base away. This chain connects TRBV5-1 to TRBJ2-3; TRBD2 matches at 9 bases. V dropped 1 base and J dropped 2; count of bases not matched to a gene: 5. The length of the CDR3 is 16 residues. Germline V gene data show CDR1 as SGHRS and CDR2 as YFSETQ. For the CDR3, the DNA is TGCGCCAGCAGCTTGATAGCGGGGGAGATCACAGATACGCAGTATTTT. It translates to CASSLIAGEITDTQYF.

The V call is TRBV20-1, the J call TRBJ1-4, with TRBD1 as a possible D gene (6 bases). Germline-derived CDR1 and CDR2 are DFQATT and SNEGSKA (reference sequence). This CDR3 is 14 amino acids long. The CDR3 region has the DNA TGCACCTGCTCCAGGGGAGGAATTAATGAAAAACTGTTTTTT. Amino acid sequence: CTCSRGGINEKLFF.

The V gene is TRBV6-5, the J gene TRBJ2-1; 10 bases fit TRBD2. After removal of 6 bases from V and 4 bases from J, the junction contained 9 bases not matched to a gene. The length of the CDR3 is 16 residues. CDR1 is MNHEY, CDR2 SVGAGI, per germline. DNA of the CDR3: TGTGCCAGCAGGGCTAGCGGGGGACACCTTTACAATGAGCAGTTCTTC. This gives the protein CASRASGGHLYNEQFF.

This sequence joins TRBV20-1 and TRBJ1-5, with D uncertain. Germline lookup yields CDR1 DFQATT and CDR2 SNEGSKA (reference sequence). Trimming took 0 bases from V and 3 from J, leaving 9 bases between them. CDR3 length: 14 amino acids. The CDR3 DNA reads TGCAGTGCTAGAGATTTCAGGTTCAATCAGCCCCAGCATTTT. This sequence encodes CSARDFRFNQPQHF.

The gene calls are TRBV28 and TRBJ2-1, with TRBD2 identical over 7 bases. Germline assignment: CDR1 MDHEN and CDR2 SYDVKM. The length of the CDR3 is 14 residues. The V segment lost 3 bases and the J segment 9 bases; nucleotides outside the gene matches: 8. The CDR3 DNA is TGTGCCAGCAGTTTGTTCGGTCCGGGGGGTGAGCAGTTCTTC. Translating gives CASSLFGPGGEQFF.

This clonotype was seen more than once but under ten times. The chain carries TRBV20-1 and TRBJ2-3; 10 nucleotides line up with TRBD2. The length of the CDR3 is 12 residues. Germline V gene sequence: CDR1 DFQATT, CDR2 SNEGSKA (reference sequence). The CDR3 DNA sequence: TGCCAATTAGCGGGAGGAGGAGATACGCAGTATTTT. Amino acids: CQLAGGGDTQYF.

This clonotype has more than one count but fewer than ten. The chain recombines TRBV7-2 with TRBJ2-5; TRBD1 or TRBD2 may be the D gene (6 bases each). V shed 1 base and J shed 5 bases, with 14 bases lying between them. The germline V gene encodes CDR1 SGHTA and CDR2 FQGNSA. This CDR3 comprises 15 residues. The CDR3 DNA reads as TGTGCCAGCAGCTTAGATGGGGGGCTCGGGGAGACCCAGTACTTC. Translating gives CASSLDGGLGETQYF. Supplemented by reference TRBV7-2 and TRBJ2-5, the full variable domain reads GAGVSQSPSNKVTEKGKDVELRCDPISGHTALYWYRQSLGQGLEFLIYFQGNSAPDKSGLPSDRFSAERTGGSVSTLTIQRTQQEDSAVYLCASSLDGGLGETQYFGPGTRLLVL.